These 16 T cell receptor beta chains originate from one sample sequenced in a study of T cell responses to AZD1222 COVID-19 vaccine. TCRdb keeps only in-frame clones here, not all; method: immunoSEQ multiplex PCR. In the table there are under 95,000 clones, around 90% of which are singletons. The sequenced sample was peripheral blood, obtained on day 0 of AZD1222 vaccination. These receptors all stem from an adult in good health.

V gene TRBV2 combines with J gene TRBJ2-2, with no clear D. This CDR3 region has 15 residues. Germline V CDR1 and CDR2: SNHLY, FYNNEI. V was pared by 8 bases and J by 1 base, with 14 bases between. CDR3 DNA: TGTGCCAGCTGTCCAGGAAGAATGAACACCGGGGAGCTGTTTTTT. It is translated as CASCPGRMNTGELFF.

The genes are TRBV14 and TRBJ2-7, with a possible D match to TRBD2 (6 bases). Trimming left V 0 bases short and J 5 bases short, with 20 bases between. Per the germline V gene, CDR1 is SGHDN and CDR2 is FVKESK. The CDR3 is made up of 17 amino acids. CDR3 residues: CASSQEFLRVGGHEQYF. The DNA of the CDR3 is TGTGCCAGCAGCCAAGAATTCCTTCGGGTGGGAGGTCACGAGCAGTACTTC.

In the case of this clone: The same CDR3 also results from other DNA sequences found in this sample. The V and J genes are TRBV30 and TRBJ1-1; weak D call: TRBD1 (5 bases). This CDR3 is 13 amino acids long. V was pared by 0 bases and J by 4 bases, with 9 bases between. Germline CDR1 GTSNPN, CDR2 SVGIG (reference sequence). The DNA for the CDR3 is TGTGCCTGGAGTGTACTCGGGGGCACTGAAGCTTTCTTT. Its translation is CAWSVLGGTEAFF. The variable domain in full, completed from reference TRBV30 and TRBJ1-1, reads SQTIHQWPATLVQPVGSPLSLECTVEGTSNPNLYWYRQAAGRGLQLLFYSVGIGQISSEVPQNLSASRPQDRQFILSSKKLLLSDSGFYLCAWSVLGGTEAFFGQGTRLTVV.

The rearrangement links TRBV3-1 (or the pseudogene TRBV3-2) to TRBJ2-2, with TRBD1 as a possible D gene (6 bases). This CDR3 has 14 amino acids. Germline V CDR1 and CDR2: LGHDT, YNNKEL (reference sequence). Trimming took off 2 bases at V and 5 bases at J, with 9 bases between the two ends. CDR3 bases: TGTGCCAGCAGCCAAAACAGGGTAACCGGGGAGCTGTTTTTT. Translating it yields CASSQNRVTGELFF.

The chain combines TRBV12-1 with TRBJ1-4; the table's D call TRBD1 went unverified against the DNA. TRBV12-1 is a pseudogene. This CDR3 spans 13 amino acids. The CDR3 loop is CASSFRVREKLFF. The CDR3 coding sequence is TGTGCCAGCAGCTTCAGGGTTAGGGAAAAACTGTTTTTT.

This chain connects TRBV14 to TRBJ2-2; D is unclear. Germline CDR1 SGHDN, CDR2 FVKESK. V shed 4 bases and J shed 0 bases, with 9 bases lying between them. The CDR3 is made up of 15 amino acids. Written as DNA, the CDR3 is TGTGCCAGCAGCCGCCTATTAGCGAACACCGGGGAGCTGTTTTTT. Its protein is CASSRLLANTGELFF. Drawing the rest from reference TRBV14 and TRBJ2-2, the complete variable domain is EAGVTQFPSHSVIEKGQTVTLRCDPISGHDNLYWYRRVMGKEIKFLLHFVKESKQDESGMPNNRFLAERTGGTYSTLKVQPAELEDSGVYFCASSRLLANTGELFFGEGSRLTVL.

The sample holds one count of this clone. The V call is TRBV27, the J call TRBJ1-6; tentatively, D is TRBD1 (5 bases). CDR3 length: 15 amino acids. Trimming left V 6 bases short and J 3 bases short, with 12 bases between. Germline CDR1 MNHEY, CDR2 SMNVEV (reference sequence). DNA for the CDR3: TGTGCCAGCAGACCGGACACACACTATAATTCACCCCTCCACTTT. Protein: CASRPDTHYNSPLHF.

This sequence joins TRBV18 and TRBJ1-2; D gene unclear. The germline V and J ends were trimmed by 1 base and 2 bases, with 8 bases remaining between them. The CDR3 is made up of 14 amino acids. In germline, CDR1 is KGHSH, CDR2 LQKENI. CDR3 in DNA: TGTGCCAGCTCACCACTGGACGGGAACTATGGCTACACCTTC. Translated: CASSPLDGNYGYTF.

This clone was picked up a small number of times. This same CDR3 is encoded by further DNA sequences in the sample. The chain recombines TRBV6-4 with TRBJ2-2; D possibly matches TRBD1 or TRBD2 (5 bases each). CDR1 is MRHNA, CDR2 SNTAGT, per germline. The CDR3 sequence is 13 residues long. Between the trimmed V and J ends, which lost 4 bases and 3 bases, there was a span of 6 bases. CDR3 sequence (DNA): TGTGCCAGCAGTGGAGGGGACACCGGGGAGCTGTTTTTT. Its protein product is CASSGGDTGELFF.

The chain uses TRBV5-1 and TRBJ1-1; D gene uncertain. V lost 0 bases, J lost 3 bases, and 9 bases lay in between. Germline CDR1 is SGHRS and CDR2 is YFSETQ. There are 14 residues in the CDR3. CDR3 coding DNA: TGCGCCAGCAGCTTGGGGTTCGGGGACACTGAAGCTTTCTTT. Protein product: CASSLGFGDTEAFF. The whole variable domain, filled in from reference TRBV5-1 and TRBJ1-1, reads KAGVTQTPRYLIKTRGQQVTLSCSPISGHRSVSWYQQTPGQGLQFLFEYFSETQRNKGNFPGRFSGRQFSNSRSEMNVSTLELGDSALYLCASSLGFGDTEAFFGQGTRLTVV.

The chain employs TRBV5-4 and TRBJ1-1, with D perhaps TRBD1 (5 bases). This CDR3 region has 14 residues. Per germline, CDR1 SGHNT and CDR2 YYREEE (reference sequence). V was cut by 0 bases and J by 3 bases, with 9 bases left in between. This chain's CDR3 is CASSLGGRDTEAFF. CDR3 nucleotide sequence: TGTGCCAGCAGCTTGGGGGGCAGGGACACTGAAGCTTTCTTT.

The rearrangement links TRBV6-1 to TRBJ1-6, with D possibly being TRBD1 (6 bases). Trimming removed 0 bases from V and 9 bases from J, with 12 bases in between. CDR3 size: 15 residues. The V gene's germline CDR1 is MNHNS and CDR2 SASEGT. CDR3 nucleotide sequence: TGTGCCAGCAGTGAAGCGGCAGGGGTTGGTTCACCCCTCCACTTT. It specifies CASSEAAGVGSPLHF.

CDR3 in DNA: TGTGCCTGGAGTGTTTCGGGAAATGAAAAACTGTTTTTT. Protein sequence: CAWSVSGNEKLFF. The rearrangement links TRBV30 to TRBJ1-4; the D is unclear. V was pared by 0 bases and J by 5 bases, with 7 bases between. The germline CDR1 and CDR2 sequences are GTSNPN and SVGIG (reference sequence). The CDR3 loop spans 13 amino acids.

This sequence joins TRBV20-1 and TRBJ1-2; no clear D. The germline V gene has CDR1 DFQATT and CDR2 SNEGSKA (reference sequence). CDR3 length: 12 residues. V was shortened by 3 bases and J by 8 bases, with 13 bases between the two germline ends. DNA for the CDR3: TGCAGTGCTAGTAGGTTCGGTTTAGGCTACACCTTC. Translating it yields CSASRFGLGYTF.

V is TRBV5-1 and J is TRBJ2-7; D perhaps matches TRBD2 (6 bases). Germline V gene lookup returns CDR1 SGHRS and CDR2 YFSETQ. The CDR3 sequence is 14 residues long. Between the trimmed V and J ends, which lost 4 bases and 3 bases, there was a span of 14 bases. The CDR3 DNA reads as TGCGCCAGCAGCCCCGGACTACTAGGCTACGAGCAGTACTTC. Encoded protein: CASSPGLLGYEQYF. Combining the CDR3 with reference TRBV5-1 and TRBJ2-7 gives the whole variable domain KAGVTQTPRYLIKTRGQQVTLSCSPISGHRSVSWYQQTPGQGLQFLFEYFSETQRNKGNFPGRFSGRQFSNSRSEMNVSTLELGDSALYLCASSPGLLGYEQYFGPGTRLTVT.

This clone was recorded a few times. This chain connects TRBV11-2 to TRBJ2-7; 7 nucleotides line up with TRBD2. This CDR3 comprises 14 residues. The trim removed 1 base at V and 6 bases at J, leaving 6 bases unmatched. Per the germline V gene, CDR1 is SGHAT and CDR2 is FQNNGV. CDR3 sequence (DNA): TGTGCCAGCAGCTTAGGACTAGCATCTTTCGAGCAGTACTTC. Translation: CASSLGLASFEQYF.